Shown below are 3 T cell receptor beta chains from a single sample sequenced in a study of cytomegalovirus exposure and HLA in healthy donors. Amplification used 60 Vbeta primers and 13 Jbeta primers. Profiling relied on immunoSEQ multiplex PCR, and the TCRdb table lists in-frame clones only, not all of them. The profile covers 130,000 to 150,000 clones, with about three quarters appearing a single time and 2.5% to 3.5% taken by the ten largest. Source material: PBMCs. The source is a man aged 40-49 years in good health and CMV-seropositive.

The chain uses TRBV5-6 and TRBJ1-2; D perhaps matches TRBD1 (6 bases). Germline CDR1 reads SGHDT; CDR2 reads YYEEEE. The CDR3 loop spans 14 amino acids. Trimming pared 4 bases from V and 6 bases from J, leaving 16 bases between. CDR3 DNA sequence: TGTGCCAGCAGCACTTGGACAGATTTAAATGGCTACACCTTC. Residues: CASSTWTDLNGYTF.

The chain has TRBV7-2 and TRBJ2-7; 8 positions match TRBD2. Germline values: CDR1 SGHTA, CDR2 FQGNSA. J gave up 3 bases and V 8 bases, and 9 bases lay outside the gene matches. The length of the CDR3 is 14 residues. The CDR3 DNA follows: TGTGCCAGCTCCGGGGGGGGCTCGAACTACGAGCAGTACTTC. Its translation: CASSGGGSNYEQYF.

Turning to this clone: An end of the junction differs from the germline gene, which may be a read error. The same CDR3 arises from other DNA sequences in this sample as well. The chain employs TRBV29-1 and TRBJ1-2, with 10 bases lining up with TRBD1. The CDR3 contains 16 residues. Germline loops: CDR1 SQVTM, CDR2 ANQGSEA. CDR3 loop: CSVGGDPGQGNYGYTF. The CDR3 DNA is TGCAGCGTTGGAGGGGACCCGGGACAGGGGAACTATGGATACACCTTC.